This note documents a single TCR beta chain sequence. Repertoires were generated with immunoSEQ multiplex PCR, while TCRdb's copy carries only in-frame clones and drops some. Of some 60,000 clones detected, over 75% appear once; the ten largest clones hold approximately 4.5%. The data are from a study of OX40 agonist ivuxolimab in advanced cancers. Study background: Dose-escalation patients' cancers were hepatocellular carcinoma, melanoma, renal cell or head and neck cancer. The group had a mean age of about 64 years, ranged from 23 to 79, and was around 82% male.

The CDR3 loop spans 12 amino acids. CDR1 and CDR2 from the germline V gene are MNHNS and SASEGT. V lost 11 bases, J lost 2 bases, and 12 bases lay in between. Autoimmune disease history or systemic immunosuppression disqualified patients. The sampling schedule covered blood at baseline, cycle 4 day 1, and cycle 7 day 1. The source material was CD4+ or CD8+ T cells sorted from blood, sampled in a trial of the OX40 agonist ivuxolimab. The source of this sequence is an adult with an advanced solid tumor such as melanoma, head and neck, liver or kidney cancer. The V gene is TRBV6-1, the J gene TRBJ1-2; D not certain. CDR3 amino acids: CAGKGVNYGYTF. As DNA, the CDR3 is TGTGCCGGCAAAGGAGTGAACTATGGCTACACCTTC.